This T cell receptor (beta chain) appears in the sequencing data of a study of shared clonotypes between healthy human individuals. General study results and limits: The study sampled only blood, and tissue repertoires likely differ. Four donors held about 5% of naive CD4 clonotypes in common.

Comments on this clone: Its antigen is unknown.

Under the authors' procedure: With immunoSEQ giving junction-only sequences and no quality scores, filtering differed. Clones were sequenced by immunoSEQ multiplex PCR, and TCRdb holds only the in-frame ones, with some missing. V, J and clone size are taken as reported in that table, and D and trimming were inferred from the DNA itself. The data contain approximately 980,000 clones, approximately 80% of them singletons. This CDR3 has 13 amino acids. Germline CDR1 is ENHRY and CDR2 is SYGVKD. V was pared by 3 bases and J by 5 bases, with 10 bases between. The TCR sequence derives from a man younger than 35 in good health. This sequence joins TRBV10-3 and TRBJ1-2, with D tentatively TRBD1 (6 bases). Sequencing was performed on memory CD4+ T cells sorted from blood. Subset indicated: CD45RA-negative fraction. This CDR3 reads CAISDGTTYGYTF. The CDR3 nucleotides read TGTGCCATCAGTGATGGGACAACTTATGGCTACACCTTC.